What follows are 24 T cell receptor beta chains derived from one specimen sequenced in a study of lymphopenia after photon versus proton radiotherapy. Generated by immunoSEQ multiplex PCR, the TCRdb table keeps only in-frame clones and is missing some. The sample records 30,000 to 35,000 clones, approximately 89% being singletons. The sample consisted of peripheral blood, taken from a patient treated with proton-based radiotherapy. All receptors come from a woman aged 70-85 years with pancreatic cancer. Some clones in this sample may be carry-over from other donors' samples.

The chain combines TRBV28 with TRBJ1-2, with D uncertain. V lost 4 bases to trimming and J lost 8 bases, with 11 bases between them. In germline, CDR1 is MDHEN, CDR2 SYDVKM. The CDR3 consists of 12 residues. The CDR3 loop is CASSSGLRGYTF. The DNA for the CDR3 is TGTGCCAGCAGTTCAGGCTTGCGGGGCTACACCTTC.

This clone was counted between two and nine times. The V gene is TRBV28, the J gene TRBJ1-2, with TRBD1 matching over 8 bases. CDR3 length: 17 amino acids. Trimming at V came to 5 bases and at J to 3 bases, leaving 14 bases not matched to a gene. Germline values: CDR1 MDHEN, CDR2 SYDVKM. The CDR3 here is CASSPLIRTGRDYGYTF. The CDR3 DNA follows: TGTGCCAGCAGTCCACTGATCCGGACAGGGAGGGACTATGGCTACACCTTC.

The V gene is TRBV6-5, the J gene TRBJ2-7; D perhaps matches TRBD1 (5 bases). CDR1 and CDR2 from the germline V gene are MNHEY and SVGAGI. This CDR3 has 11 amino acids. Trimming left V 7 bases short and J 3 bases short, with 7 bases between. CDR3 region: CASKTDYEQYF. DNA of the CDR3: TGTGCCAGCAAGACAGACTACGAGCAGTACTTC.

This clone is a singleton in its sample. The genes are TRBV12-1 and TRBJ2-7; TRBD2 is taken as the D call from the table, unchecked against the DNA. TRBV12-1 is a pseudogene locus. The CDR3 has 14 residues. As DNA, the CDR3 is TGTGCCAGCAGCAGTATAGCGGGAGAGGACGAGCAGTACTTC. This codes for CASSSIAGEDEQYF.

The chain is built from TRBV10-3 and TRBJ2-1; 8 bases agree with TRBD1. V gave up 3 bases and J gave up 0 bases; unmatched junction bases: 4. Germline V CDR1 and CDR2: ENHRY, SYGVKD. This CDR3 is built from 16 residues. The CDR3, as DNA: TGTGCCATCAGTGATCAGGGGGCGAGCTCCTACAATGAGCAGTTCTTC. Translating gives CAISDQGASSYNEQFF.

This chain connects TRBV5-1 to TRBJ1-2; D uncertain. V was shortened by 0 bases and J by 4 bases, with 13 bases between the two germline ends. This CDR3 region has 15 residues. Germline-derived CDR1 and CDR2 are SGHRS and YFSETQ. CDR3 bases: TGCGCCAGCAGCTTGGCCAGTCCGGGCATCTATGGCTACACCTTC. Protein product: CASSLASPGIYGYTF.

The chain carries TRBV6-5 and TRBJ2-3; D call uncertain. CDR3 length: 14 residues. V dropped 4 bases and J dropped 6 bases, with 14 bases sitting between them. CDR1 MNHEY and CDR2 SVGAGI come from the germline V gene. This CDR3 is CASSFGPARDTQYF. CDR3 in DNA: TGTGCCAGCAGTTTTGGCCCGGCACGGGATACGCAGTATTTT.

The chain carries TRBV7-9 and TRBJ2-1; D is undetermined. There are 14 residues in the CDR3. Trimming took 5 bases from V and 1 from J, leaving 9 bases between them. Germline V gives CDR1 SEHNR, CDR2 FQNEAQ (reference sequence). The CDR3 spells CASSPDWSYNEQFF. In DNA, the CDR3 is TGTGCCAGCAGCCCAGACTGGTCCTACAATGAGCAGTTCTTC.

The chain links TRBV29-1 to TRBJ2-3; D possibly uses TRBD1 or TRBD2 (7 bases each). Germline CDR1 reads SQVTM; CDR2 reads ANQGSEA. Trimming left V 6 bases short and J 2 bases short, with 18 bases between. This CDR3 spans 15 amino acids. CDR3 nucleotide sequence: TGCAGCGTCACCCAGGGGGGGCAGTTCACAGATACGCAGTATTTT. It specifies CSVTQGGQFTDTQYF.

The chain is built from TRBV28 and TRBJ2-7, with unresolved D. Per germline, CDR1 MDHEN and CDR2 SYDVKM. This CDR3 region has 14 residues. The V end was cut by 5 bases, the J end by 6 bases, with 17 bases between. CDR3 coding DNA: TGTGCCAGCAGTCCCCTGATTTCTTTCGGCGAGCAGTACTTC. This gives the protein CASSPLISFGEQYF.

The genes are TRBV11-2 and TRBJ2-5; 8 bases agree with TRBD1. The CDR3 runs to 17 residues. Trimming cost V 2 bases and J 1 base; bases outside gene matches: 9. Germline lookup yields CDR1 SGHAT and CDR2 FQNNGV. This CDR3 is CASSLNGQGVVQETQYF. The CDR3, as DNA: TGTGCCAGCAGCTTAAATGGACAGGGAGTTGTCCAAGAGACCCAGTACTTC.

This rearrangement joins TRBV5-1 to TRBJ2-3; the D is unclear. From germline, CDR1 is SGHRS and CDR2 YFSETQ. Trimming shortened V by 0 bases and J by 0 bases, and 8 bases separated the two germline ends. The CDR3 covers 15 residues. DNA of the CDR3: TGCGCCAGCAGCTTGGACGGTTCTAGCACAGATACGCAGTATTTT. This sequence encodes CASSLDGSSTDTQYF.

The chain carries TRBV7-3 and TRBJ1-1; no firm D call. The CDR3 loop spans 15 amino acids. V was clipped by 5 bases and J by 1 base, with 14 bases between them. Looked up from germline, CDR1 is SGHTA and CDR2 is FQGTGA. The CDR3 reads CASSLGQATNTEAFF. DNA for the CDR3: TGTGCCAGCAGCCTAGGCCAGGCTACGAACACTGAAGCTTTCTTT. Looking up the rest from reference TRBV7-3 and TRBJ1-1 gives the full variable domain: GAGVSQTPSNKVTEKGKYVELRCDPISGHTALYWYRQSLGQGPEFLIYFQGTGAADDSGLPNDRFFAVRPEGSVSTLKIQRTERGDSAVYLCASSLGQATNTEAFFGQGTRLTVV.

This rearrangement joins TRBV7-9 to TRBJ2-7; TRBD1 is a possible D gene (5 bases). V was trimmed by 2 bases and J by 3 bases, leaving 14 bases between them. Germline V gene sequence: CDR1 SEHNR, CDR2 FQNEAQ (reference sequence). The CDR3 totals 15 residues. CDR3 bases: TGTGCCAGCAGCTTAAAGACAGCACTAAACTACGAGCAGTACTTC. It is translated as CASSLKTALNYEQYF.

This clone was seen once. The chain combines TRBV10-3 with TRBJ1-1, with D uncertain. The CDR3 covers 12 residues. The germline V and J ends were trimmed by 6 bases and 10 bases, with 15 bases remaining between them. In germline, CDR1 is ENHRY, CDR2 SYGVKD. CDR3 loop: CAISSPTVAAFF. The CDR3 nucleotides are TGTGCCATCAGCAGCCCCACGGTGGCAGCTTTCTTT.

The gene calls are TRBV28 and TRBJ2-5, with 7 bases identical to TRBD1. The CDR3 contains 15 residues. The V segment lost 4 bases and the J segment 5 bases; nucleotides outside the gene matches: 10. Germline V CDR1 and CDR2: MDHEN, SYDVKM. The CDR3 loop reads CASSYAKTGTETQYF. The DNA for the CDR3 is TGTGCCAGCAGTTACGCAAAGACAGGGACGGAGACCCAGTACTTC.

The CDR3 is CASSLWEGVTEAFF. The CDR3 DNA reads TGTGCCAGCAGCTTATGGGAGGGAGTGACTGAAGCTTTCTTT. The chain joins TRBV7-3 to TRBJ1-1; no reliable D call. Trimming removed 2 bases from V and 5 bases from J, with 12 bases in between. The CDR3 totals 14 residues. CDR1 and CDR2 (germline): SGHTA, FQGTGA.

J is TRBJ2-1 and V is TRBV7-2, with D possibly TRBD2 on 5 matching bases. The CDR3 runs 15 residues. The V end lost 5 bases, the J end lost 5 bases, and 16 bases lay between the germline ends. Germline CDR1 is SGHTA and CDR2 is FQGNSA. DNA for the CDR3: TGTGCCAGCAGCCCAGTCCCTAGCCGCGACAATGAGCAGTTCTTC. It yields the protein CASSPVPSRDNEQFF.

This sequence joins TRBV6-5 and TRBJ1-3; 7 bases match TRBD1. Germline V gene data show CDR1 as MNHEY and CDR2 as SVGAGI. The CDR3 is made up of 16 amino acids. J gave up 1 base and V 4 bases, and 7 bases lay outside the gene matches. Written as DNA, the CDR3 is TGTGCCAGCAGTTCCATAGACAGGGTTTCTGGAAACACCATATATTTT. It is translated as CASSSIDRVSGNTIYF.

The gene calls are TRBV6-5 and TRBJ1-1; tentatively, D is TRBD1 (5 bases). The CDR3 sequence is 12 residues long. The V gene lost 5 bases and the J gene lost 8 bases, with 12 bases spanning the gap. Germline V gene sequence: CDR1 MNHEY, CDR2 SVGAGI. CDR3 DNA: TGTGCCAGCAGTAAACAGGCGCACGAAGCTTTCTTT. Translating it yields CASSKQAHEAFF.

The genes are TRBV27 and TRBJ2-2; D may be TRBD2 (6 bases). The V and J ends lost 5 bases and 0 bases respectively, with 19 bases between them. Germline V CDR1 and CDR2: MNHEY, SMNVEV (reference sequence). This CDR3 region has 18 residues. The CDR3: CASSPLGSGHANTGELFF. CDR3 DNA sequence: TGTGCCAGCAGTCCTTTGGGTAGCGGACACGCGAACACCGGGGAGCTGTTTTTT.

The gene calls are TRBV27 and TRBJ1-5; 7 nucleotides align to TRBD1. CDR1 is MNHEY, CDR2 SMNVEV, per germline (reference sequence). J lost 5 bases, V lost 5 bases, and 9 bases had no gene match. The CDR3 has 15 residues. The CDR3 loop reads CASSRQGNLYQPQHF. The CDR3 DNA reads TGTGCCAGCAGTCGACAGGGCAACCTTTATCAGCCCCAGCATTTT.

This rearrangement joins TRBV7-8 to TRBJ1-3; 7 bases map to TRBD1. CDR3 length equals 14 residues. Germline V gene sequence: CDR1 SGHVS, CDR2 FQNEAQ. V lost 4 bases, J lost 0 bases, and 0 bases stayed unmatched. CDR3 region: CASSYRGSGNTIYF. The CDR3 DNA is TGTGCCAGCAGCTACAGGGGCTCTGGAAACACCATATATTTT.

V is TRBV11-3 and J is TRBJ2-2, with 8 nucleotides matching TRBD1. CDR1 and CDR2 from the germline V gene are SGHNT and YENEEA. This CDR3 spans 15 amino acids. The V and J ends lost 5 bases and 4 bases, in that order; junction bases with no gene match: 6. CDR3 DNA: TGTGCCAGCAGCAACCAGGGGGCGGGCACCGGGGAGCTGTTTTTT. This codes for CASSNQGAGTGELFF.